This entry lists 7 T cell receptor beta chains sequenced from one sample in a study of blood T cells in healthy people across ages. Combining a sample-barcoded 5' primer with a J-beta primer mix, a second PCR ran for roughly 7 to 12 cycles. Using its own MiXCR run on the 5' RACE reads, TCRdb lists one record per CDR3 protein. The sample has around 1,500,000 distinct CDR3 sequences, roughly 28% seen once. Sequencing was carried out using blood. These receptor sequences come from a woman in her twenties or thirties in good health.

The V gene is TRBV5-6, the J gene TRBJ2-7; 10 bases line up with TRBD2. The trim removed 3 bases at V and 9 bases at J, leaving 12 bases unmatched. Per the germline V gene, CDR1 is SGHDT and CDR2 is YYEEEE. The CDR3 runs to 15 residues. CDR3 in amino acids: CASSWDASGRGTQYF. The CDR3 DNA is TGTGCCAGCAGCTGGGATGCTAGCGGGAGAGGCACGCAGTACTTC.

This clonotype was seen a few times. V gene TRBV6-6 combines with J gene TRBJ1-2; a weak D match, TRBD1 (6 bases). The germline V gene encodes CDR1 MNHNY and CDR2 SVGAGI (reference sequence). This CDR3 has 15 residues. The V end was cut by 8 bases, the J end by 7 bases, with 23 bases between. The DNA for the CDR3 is TGTGCCAGCGGGGGCCTGCCCGGCACGTTATCTGGCTACACCTTC. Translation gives CASGGLPGTLSGYTF.

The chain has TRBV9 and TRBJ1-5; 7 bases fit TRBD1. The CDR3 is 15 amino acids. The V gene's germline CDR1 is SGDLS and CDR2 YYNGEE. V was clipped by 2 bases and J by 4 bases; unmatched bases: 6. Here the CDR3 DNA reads TGTGCCAGCAGCGTTGAGGGGGCGATTAATCAGCCCCAGCATTTT. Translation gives CASSVEGAINQPQHF. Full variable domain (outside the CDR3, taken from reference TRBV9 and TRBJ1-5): DSGVTQTPKHLITATGQRVTLRCSPRSGDLSVYWYQQSLDQGLQFLIQYYNGEERAKGNILERFSAQQFPDLHSELNLSSLELGDSALYFCASSVEGAINQPQHFGDGTRLSIL.

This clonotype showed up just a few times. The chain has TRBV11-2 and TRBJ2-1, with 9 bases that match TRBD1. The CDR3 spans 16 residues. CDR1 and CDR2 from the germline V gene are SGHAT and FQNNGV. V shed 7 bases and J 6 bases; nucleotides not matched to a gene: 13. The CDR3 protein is CASTLPRTGEGNEQFF. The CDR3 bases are TGTGCCAGCACTCTGCCGCGGACAGGGGAAGGCAATGAGCAGTTCTTC.

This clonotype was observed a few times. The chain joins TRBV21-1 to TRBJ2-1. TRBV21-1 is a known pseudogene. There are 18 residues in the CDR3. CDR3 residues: CASSKENGLASSYNEQFF. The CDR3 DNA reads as TGTGCCAGCAGCAAAGAGAATGGACTAGCGAGTTCCTACAATGAGCAGTTCTTC.

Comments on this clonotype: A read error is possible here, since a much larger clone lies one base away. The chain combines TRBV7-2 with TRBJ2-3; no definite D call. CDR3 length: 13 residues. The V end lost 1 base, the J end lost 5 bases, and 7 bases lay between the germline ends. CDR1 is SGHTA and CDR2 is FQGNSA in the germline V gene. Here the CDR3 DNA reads TGTGCCAGCAGCTTAGAGGCCATAGATACGCAGTATTTT. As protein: CASSLEAIDTQYF.

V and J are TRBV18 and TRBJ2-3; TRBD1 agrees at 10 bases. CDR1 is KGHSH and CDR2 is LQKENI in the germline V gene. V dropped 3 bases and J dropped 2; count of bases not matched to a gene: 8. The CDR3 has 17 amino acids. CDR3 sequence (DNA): TGTGCCAGCTCACCTCTCCGGGGGACAGGGGCCACAGATACGCAGTATTTT. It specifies CASSPLRGTGATDTQYF.